This T cell receptor (beta chain) was recorded in a study of blood T cell repertoires in COVID-19. As for the study in general: The origin of the acute and convalescent COVID-19 samples was the United States, Italy and Spain. T cells, B-cell-depleted T cells, or PBMCs supplied cDNA or gDNA.

Clinical histories supplied by participants themselves formed the basis of cohort assignment. Measured with immunoSEQ multiplex PCR; TCRdb has only the in-frame clones, and not every one. The sample records just over 300,000 clones, 90% being singletons. The germline V gene has CDR1 SGHVS and CDR2 FQNEAQ. V lost 5 bases and J 1 base, leaving 14 bases between the germline ends. The CDR3 is 15 residues long. Source material: PBMCs or T cells enriched from blood (not recorded which). The source of this sequence is a woman aged 18-30 years with acute COVID-19. The V call is TRBV7-8, the J call TRBJ1-2; D may be TRBD1 (5 bases). The DNA for the CDR3 is TGTGCCAGCAGCCCGAGGGGAGGCGATAACTATGGCTACACCTTC. It specifies CASSPRGGDNYGYTF.